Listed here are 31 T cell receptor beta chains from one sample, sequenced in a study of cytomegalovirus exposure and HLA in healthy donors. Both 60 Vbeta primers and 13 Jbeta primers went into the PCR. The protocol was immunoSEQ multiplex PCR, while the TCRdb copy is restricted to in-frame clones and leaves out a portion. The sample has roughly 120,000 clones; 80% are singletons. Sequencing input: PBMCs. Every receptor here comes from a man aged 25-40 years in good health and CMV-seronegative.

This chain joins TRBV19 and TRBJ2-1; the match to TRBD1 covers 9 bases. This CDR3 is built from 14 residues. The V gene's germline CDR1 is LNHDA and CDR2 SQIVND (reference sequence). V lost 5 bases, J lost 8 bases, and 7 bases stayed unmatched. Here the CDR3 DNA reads TGTGCCAGTAGTCCAGGGACAGGGAACGATGAGCAGTTCTTC. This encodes CASSPGTGNDEQFF.

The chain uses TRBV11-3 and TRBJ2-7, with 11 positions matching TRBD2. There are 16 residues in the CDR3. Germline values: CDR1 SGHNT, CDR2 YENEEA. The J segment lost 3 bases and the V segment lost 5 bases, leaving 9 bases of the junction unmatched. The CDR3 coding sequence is TGTGCCAGCAGCCCCCGGACTAGCGGGCCCCTCTACGAGCAGTACTTC. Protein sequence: CASSPRTSGPLYEQYF.

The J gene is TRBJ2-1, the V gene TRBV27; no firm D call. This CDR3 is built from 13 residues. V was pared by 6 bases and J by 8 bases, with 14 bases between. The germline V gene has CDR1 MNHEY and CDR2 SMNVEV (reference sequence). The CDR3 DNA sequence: TGTGCCAGCAGCCTCAGCCTCCGGGATGAGCAGTTCTTC. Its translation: CASSLSLRDEQFF.

The CDR3, as DNA: TGTGCCAGCAGGGGGGACAGGGGGACGGGCTACACCTTC. This translates into CASRGDRGTGYTF. The V and J genes are TRBV2 and TRBJ1-2; 11 positions match TRBD1. The CDR3 totals 13 residues. Germline V lookup: CDR1 SNHLY, CDR2 FYNNEI. After removal of 6 bases from V and 8 bases from J, the junction contained 5 bases not matched to a gene.

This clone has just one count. The CDR3 DNA follows: TGTGCCAGCAGCTTAAGGACAGCCACTAGCACAGATACGCAGTATTTT. Amino acid sequence: CASSLRTATSTDTQYF. The chain uses TRBV7-9 and TRBJ2-3, with D maybe TRBD1 (6 bases). The CDR3 contains 16 residues. In germline, CDR1 is SEHNR, CDR2 FQNEAQ (reference sequence). Deletions cut 2 bases from V and 0 bases from J, with 12 bases between.

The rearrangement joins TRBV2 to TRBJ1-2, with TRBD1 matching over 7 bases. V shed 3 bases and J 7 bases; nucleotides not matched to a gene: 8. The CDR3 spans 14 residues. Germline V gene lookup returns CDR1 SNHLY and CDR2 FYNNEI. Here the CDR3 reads CASSERQGVPGYTF. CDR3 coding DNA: TGTGCCAGCAGTGAGAGACAGGGAGTACCTGGCTACACCTTC.

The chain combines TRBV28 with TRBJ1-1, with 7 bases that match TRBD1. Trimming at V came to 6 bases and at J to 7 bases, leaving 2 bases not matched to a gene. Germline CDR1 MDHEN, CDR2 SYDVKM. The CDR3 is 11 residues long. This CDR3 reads CASRGDSEAFF. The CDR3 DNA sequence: TGTGCCAGCAGGGGGGACAGTGAAGCTTTCTTT.

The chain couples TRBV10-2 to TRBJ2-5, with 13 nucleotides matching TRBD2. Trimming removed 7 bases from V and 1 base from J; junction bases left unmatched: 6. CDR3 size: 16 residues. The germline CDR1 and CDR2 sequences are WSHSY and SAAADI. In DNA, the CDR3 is TGCGCCAGCAATGGACTAGCGGGAGCAGTCCAAGAGACCCAGTACTTC. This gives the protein CASNGLAGAVQETQYF.

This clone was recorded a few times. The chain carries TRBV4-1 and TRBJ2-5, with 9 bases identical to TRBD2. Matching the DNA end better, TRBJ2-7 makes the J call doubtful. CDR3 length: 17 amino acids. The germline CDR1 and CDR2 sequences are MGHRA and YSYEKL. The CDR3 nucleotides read TGCGCCAGCAGCCAAGTCGAATTAGCGGGAGCAACCTACGAGCAGTACTTC. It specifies CASSQVELAGATYEQYF.

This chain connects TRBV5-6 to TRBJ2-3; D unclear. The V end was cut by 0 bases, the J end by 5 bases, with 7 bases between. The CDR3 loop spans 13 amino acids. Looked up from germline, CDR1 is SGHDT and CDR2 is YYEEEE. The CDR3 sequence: CASSLGPGDTQYF. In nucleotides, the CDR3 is TGTGCCAGCAGCTTGGGGCCTGGAGATACGCAGTATTTT.

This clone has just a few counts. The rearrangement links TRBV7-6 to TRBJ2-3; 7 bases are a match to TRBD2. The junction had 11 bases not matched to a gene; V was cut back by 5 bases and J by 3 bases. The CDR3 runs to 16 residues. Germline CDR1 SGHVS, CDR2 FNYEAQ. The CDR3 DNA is TGTGCCAGCAGCATTCCCCTCGGGGGGACGACAGATACGCAGTATTTT. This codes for CASSIPLGGTTDTQYF.

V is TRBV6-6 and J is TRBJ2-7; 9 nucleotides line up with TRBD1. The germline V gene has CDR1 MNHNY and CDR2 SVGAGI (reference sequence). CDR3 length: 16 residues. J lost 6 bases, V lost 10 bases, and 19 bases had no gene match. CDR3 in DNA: TGTGCCACCCTACCTCTCTCCCCGGGACAGGGAGGCGAGCAGTACTTC. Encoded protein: CATLPLSPGQGGEQYF.

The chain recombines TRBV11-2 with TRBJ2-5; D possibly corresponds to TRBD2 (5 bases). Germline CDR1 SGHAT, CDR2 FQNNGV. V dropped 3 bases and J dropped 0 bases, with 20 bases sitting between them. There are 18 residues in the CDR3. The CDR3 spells CASSLSGWAMPYQETQYF. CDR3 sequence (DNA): TGTGCCAGCAGCTTGTCGGGGTGGGCGATGCCATACCAAGAGACCCAGTACTTC.

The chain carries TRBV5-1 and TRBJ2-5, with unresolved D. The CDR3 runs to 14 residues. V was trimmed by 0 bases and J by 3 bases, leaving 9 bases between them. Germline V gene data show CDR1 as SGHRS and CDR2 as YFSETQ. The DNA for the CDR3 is TGCGCCAGCAGCTTGGGCCCTATTGAAGAGACCCAGTACTTC. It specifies CASSLGPIEETQYF.

CDR3 amino acids: CASSPRQGGNTIYF. CDR3 sequence (DNA): TGTGCCAGCAGCCCCCGGCAGGGGGGAAACACCATATATTTT. The chain has TRBV7-2 and TRBJ1-3; perhaps TRBD1 as D (6 bases). Germline loops: CDR1 SGHTA, CDR2 FQGNSA. The CDR3 totals 14 residues. Trimming stripped 5 bases from V and 4 bases from J, with 12 bases between.

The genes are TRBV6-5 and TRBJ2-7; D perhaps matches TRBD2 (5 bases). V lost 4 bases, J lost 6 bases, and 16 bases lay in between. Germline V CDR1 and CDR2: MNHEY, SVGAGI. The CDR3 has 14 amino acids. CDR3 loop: CASSFRLVGSEQYF. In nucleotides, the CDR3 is TGTGCCAGCAGTTTCCGACTTGTGGGGAGCGAGCAGTACTTC.

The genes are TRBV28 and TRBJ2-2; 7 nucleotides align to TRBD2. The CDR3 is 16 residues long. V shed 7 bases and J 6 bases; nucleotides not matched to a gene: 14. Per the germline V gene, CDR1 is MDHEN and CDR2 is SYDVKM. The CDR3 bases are TGTGCCAGCACAATCCAGGCGGGGAGGGCTGCCGGGGAGCTGTTTTTT. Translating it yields CASTIQAGRAAGELFF.

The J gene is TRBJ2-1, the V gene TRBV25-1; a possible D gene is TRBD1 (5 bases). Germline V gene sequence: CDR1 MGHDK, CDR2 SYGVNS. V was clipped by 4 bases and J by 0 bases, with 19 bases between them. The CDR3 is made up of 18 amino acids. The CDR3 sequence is CASSGAMAGQSSYNEQFF. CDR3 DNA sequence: TGTGCCAGCAGTGGGGCAATGGCAGGGCAGAGCTCCTACAATGAGCAGTTCTTC.

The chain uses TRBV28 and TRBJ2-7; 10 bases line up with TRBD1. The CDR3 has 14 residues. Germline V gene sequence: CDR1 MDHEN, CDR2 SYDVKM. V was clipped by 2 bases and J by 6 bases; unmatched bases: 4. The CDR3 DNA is TGTGCCAGCAGTTTAGACAGGGGGCGTTTCGAGCAGTACTTC. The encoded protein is CASSLDRGRFEQYF.

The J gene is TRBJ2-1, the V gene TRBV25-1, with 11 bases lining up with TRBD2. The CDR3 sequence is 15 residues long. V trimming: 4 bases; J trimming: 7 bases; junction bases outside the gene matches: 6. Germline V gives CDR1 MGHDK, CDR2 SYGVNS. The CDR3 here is CASSATSGSRNEQFF. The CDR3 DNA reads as TGTGCCAGCAGTGCCACTAGCGGGAGTAGAAATGAGCAGTTCTTC.

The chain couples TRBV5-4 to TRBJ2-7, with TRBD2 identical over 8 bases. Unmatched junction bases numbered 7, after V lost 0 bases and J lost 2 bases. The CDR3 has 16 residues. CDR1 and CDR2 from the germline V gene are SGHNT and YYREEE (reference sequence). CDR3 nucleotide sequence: TGTGCCAGCAGCTTGGGTGGTGCTAGCGGGCCCTACGAGCAGTACTTC. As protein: CASSLGGASGPYEQYF.

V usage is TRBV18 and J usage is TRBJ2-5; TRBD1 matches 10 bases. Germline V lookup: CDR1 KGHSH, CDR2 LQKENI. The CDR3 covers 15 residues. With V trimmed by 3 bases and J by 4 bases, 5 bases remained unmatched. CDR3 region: CASSPLRDRGETQYF. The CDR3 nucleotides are TGTGCCAGCTCACCCCTCCGGGACAGGGGAGAGACCCAGTACTTC. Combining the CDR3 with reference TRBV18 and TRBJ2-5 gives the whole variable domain NAGVMQNPRHLVRRRGQEARLRCSPMKGHSHVYWYRQLPEEGLKFMVYLQKENIIDESGMPKERFSAEFPKEGPSILRIQQVVRGDSAAYFCASSPLRDRGETQYFGPGTRLLVL.

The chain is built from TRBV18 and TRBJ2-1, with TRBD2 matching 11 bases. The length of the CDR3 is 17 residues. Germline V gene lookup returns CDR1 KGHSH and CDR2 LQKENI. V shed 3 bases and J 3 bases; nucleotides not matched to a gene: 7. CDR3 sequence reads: CASSPAETSGSYNEQFF. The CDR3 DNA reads TGTGCCAGCTCACCCGCGGAAACTAGCGGGAGCTACAATGAGCAGTTCTTC.

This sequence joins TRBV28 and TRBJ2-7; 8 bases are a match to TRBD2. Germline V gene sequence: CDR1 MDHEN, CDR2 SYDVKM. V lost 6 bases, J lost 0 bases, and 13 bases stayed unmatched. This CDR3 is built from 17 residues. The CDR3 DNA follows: TGTGCCAGCAGCCCAACGCGAACAAGCGGGGGCTCCTACGAGCAGTACTTC. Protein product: CASSPTRTSGGSYEQYF.

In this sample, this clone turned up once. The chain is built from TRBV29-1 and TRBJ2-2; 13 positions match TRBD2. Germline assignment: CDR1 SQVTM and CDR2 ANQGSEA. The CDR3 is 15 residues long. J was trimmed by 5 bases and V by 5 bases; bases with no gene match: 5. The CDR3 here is CSVIRTSGRTGELFF. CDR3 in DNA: TGCAGCGTTATAAGGACTAGCGGGAGAACCGGGGAGCTGTTTTTT.

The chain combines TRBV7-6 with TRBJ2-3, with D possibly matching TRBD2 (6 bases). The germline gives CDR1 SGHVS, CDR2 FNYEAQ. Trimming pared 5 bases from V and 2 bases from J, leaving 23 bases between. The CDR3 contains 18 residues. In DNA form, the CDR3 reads TGTGCCAGCAGCGCCCAACCGGGACTTTTTCCGAACACAGATACGCAGTATTTT. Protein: CASSAQPGLFPNTDTQYF.

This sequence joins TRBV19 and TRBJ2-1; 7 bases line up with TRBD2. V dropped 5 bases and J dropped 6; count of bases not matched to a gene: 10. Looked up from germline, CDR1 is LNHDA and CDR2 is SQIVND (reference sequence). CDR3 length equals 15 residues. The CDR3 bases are TGTGCCAGTAGTCCTCAATCCCTAGCGGCCAATGAGCAGTTCTTC. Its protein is CASSPQSLAANEQFF.

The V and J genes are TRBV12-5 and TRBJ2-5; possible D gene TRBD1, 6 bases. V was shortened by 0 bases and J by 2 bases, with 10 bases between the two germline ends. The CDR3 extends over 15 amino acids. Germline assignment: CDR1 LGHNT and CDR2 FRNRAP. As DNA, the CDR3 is TGTGCTAGTGGTTTGGTACAGGGAAGGCAAGAGACCCAGTACTTC. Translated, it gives CASGLVQGRQETQYF.

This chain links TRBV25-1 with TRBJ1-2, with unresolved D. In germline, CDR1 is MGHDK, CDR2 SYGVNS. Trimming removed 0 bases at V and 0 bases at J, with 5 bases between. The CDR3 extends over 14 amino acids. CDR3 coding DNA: TGTGCCAGCAGTGAATATACGGCTAACTATGGCTACACCTTC. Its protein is CASSEYTANYGYTF.

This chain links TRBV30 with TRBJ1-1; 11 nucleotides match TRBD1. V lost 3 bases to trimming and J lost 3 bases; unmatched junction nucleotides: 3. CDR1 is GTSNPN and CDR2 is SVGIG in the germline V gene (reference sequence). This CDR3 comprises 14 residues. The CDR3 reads CAWSSGQGDTEAFF. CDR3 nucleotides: TGTGCCTGGAGCTCGGGACAGGGGGACACTGAAGCTTTCTTT.

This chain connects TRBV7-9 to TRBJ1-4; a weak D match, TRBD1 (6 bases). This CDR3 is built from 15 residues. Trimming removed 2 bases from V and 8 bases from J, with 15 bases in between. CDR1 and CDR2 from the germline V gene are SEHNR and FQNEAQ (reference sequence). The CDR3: CASSLLLQGIEKLFF. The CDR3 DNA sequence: TGTGCCAGCAGCTTACTGCTACAGGGAATAGAAAAACTGTTTTTT.